The rows below give T cell receptor beta chains drawn from one sample of a study of blood T cell repertoires in COVID-19. Sequencing used immunoSEQ multiplex PCR; TCRdb keeps in-frame clones, though not all of them. The sample lists more than 200,000 clones, around 87% seen once, with 7.2% in the top ten. The sequenced sample consisted of PBMCs or T cells enriched from blood (not recorded which). The receptors originated from a man aged 25 to 45 in a cohort exposed to, infected with or recovered from COVID-19 (not recorded which). Both conserved end residues are part of each CDR3. The order of the fields is V gene, J gene, clone size, CDR3 length, D gene, CDR3 DNA, CDR3 protein. D genes are given only for firm matches. Not all rows give a size; the values are once, few, many and, for expanded clones, a class.

TRBV28	TRBJ1-5	NA	12	TRBD1	TGTGCCAGCAGTTTCCCCGGGACAGCCGGCGATTTT	CASSFPGTAGDF
TRBV6-2/TRBV6-3	TRBJ2-7	NA	15	TRBD1	TGTGCCAGCAGTCCGGCACAGGGGTTATCCCACGAGCAGTACTTC	CASSPAQGLSHEQYF
TRBV18	TRBJ2-3	NA	16	TRBD1	TGTGCCAGCTCACCACGGAGGACAGGGAACACAGATACGCAGTATTTT	CASSPRRTGNTDTQYF
TRBV18	TRBJ1-3	NA	15	NA	TGTGCCAGCTCACCAGCGGGGAGCTCTGGAAACACCATATATTTT	CASSPAGSSGNTIYF
TRBV10-1	TRBJ2-1	NA	16	TRBD1	TGCGCCAGCAGTCTCGGAACAGGGGGCCCCTACAATGAGCAGTTCTTC	CASSLGTGGPYNEQFF
TRBV6-5	TRBJ2-5	NA	15	TRBD1	TGTGCCACCTCCCAGGGGGTGCGGGCGGAAGAGACCCAGTACTTC	CATSQGVRAEETQYF
TRBV5-1	TRBJ2-5	NA	16	TRBD1	TGCGCCAGCAGCTTGGACTCGACAGGGTTGATAGAGACCCAGTACTTC	CASSLDSTGLIETQYF
TRBV19	TRBJ2-1	NA	16	NA	TGTGCCAGTAGTATTGGAAGTAGCGCTTCTTACAATGAGCAGTTCTTC	CASSIGSSASYNEQFF
TRBV29-1	TRBJ2-3	NA	15	TRBD2	TGCAGCGTTGAATGGCCTAGCGGGAGCTTCGGTACGCAGTATTTT	CSVEWPSGSFGTQYF
TRBV19	TRBJ2-7	NA	13	NA	TGTGCCAGAAAGATCGGACAGACCCACGAGCAGTACTTC	CARKIGQTHEQYF
TRBV29-1	TRBJ1-1	few	14	NA	TGCAGCGTTGTGGGGCCGAGAATGAACACTGAAGCTTTCTTT	CSVVGPRMNTEAFF
TRBV9	TRBJ1-1	few	17	TRBD1	TGTGCCAGCAGCGTAGTCGAGAGGGACAGGGCCAACACTGAAGCTTTCTTT	CASSVVERDRANTEAFF
TRBV7-3	TRBJ2-1	NA	14	TRBD1	TGTGCCAGCAGCTTGCAGCAGGGGGCGGTCGAGCAGTTCTTC	CASSLQQGAVEQFF
TRBV27	TRBJ1-2	NA	15	NA	TGTGCCAGCAACCCCCTGCAGGGGAATTACTATGGCTACACCTTC	CASNPLQGNYYGYTF
TRBV7-2	TRBJ1-2	NA	12	NA	TGTGCCAGCAGCCAAGGGACTGGCGGCTACACCTTC	CASSQGTGGYTF
TRBV4-1	TRBJ2-3	NA	17	TRBD1	TGCGCCAGCAGCCAAGAGAAAGGAGACAGGGTGTCCGATACGCAGTATTTT	CASSQEKGDRVSDTQYF
TRBV7-3	TRBJ2-1	NA	16	TRBD2	TGTGCCAGCAGCTTAACGGCGGGAGGGCCGGGTAATGAGCAGTTCTTC	CASSLTAGGPGNEQFF
TRBV6-5	TRBJ2-5	NA	13	NA	TGTGCCAGCAGTTCGGCGGGGTCAGAGACCCAGTACTTC	CASSSAGSETQYF
TRBV2	TRBJ2-5	NA	13	NA	TGTGCCAGCAGTGGGGGGGTCGGGGAGACCCAGTACTTC	CASSGGVGETQYF
TRBV5-1	TRBJ1-3	NA	16	TRBD1	TGCGCCAGCAGCTTGAGACCCTCGGGACAGGGAAACACCATATATTTT	CASSLRPSGQGNTIYF
TRBV14	TRBJ1-6	NA	15	NA	TGTGCCAGCAGCCAAGATCGTCGGTATAATTCACCCCTCCACTTT	CASSQDRRYNSPLHF
TRBV27	TRBJ2-1	NA	17	TRBD2	TGTGCCAGCAGCCGAGGGACGGGACTAGCGGTATACAATGAGCAGTTCTTC	CASSRGTGLAVYNEQFF